The present entry profiles one T cell receptor (beta chain) with its context. Its antigen is not identified. Both 60 Vbeta primers and 13 Jbeta primers went into the PCR. The repertoire was sequenced with immunoSEQ multiplex PCR; TCRdb's copy has only in-frame clones and lacks some. The sample contains 85,000 to 100,000 clones, roughly 80% of which appear only once. Whereas donors were nominally healthy upon sampling, unrecorded immune exposures were probable. This specimen comes from a study of cytomegalovirus exposure and HLA in healthy donors. Study at large: Most donors, about 82% of more than 300 genotyped, fell in the Caucasian-associated ancestry cluster. Whole-study findings and limits: When analyzed later, the rates of TCR association showed variation by HLA locus, with DRB1 the most and HLA-C the fewest. In an earlier analysis, most TCR beta V segments were productive about 87% or about 30% of the time.

Germline-derived CDR1 and CDR2 are SQVTM and ANQGSEA. This CDR3 is built from 12 residues. V lost 8 bases to trimming and J lost 4 bases, with 14 bases between them. The gene calls are TRBV29-1 and TRBJ1-2; D might be TRBD1 (6 bases). Sequencing was performed on PBMCs. The TCR comes from a man aged 50 to 60 in good health and CMV-seropositive. CDR3 protein: CSLRQDGYGYTF. Here the CDR3 DNA reads TGCAGCTTGCGACAGGACGGCTATGGCTACACCTTC.